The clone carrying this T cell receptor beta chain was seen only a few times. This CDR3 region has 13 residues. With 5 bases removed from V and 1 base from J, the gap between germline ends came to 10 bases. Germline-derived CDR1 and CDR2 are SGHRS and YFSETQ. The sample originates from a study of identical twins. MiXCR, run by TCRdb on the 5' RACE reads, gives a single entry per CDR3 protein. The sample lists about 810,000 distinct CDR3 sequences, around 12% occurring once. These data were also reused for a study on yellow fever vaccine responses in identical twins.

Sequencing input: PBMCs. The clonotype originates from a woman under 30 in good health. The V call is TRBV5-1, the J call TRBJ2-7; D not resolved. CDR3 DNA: TGCGCCAGCAGAGAACTGCGATCCTACGAGCAGTACGTC. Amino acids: CASRELRSYEQYV.